This record concerns one T cell receptor (beta chain) sequence. Its antigen is as yet unknown. The data were produced by immunoSEQ multiplex PCR, yet TCRdb's version contains in-frame clones alone and is incomplete. The table includes roughly 100,000 clones, 65% to 85% detected once. The data belong to a study of T cell responses to AZD1222 COVID-19 vaccine. Regarding the study as a whole: An increase in Spike-specific TCR breadth and depth was observed after two AZD1222 doses.

Germline CDR1 is SGHRS and CDR2 is YFSETQ. The CDR3 has 14 residues. Between the trimmed V and J ends, which lost 3 bases and 4 bases, there was a span of 13 bases. The J gene is TRBJ1-2, the V gene TRBV5-1; D perhaps matches TRBD1 (6 bases). The sequence was collected from an adult who received the AZD1222 COVID-19 vaccine. The sequenced sample was peripheral blood, obtained 28 days after the second AZD1222 dose. The CDR3 region is CASSSGTTPYGYTF. Written as DNA, the CDR3 is TGCGCCAGCAGCTCCGGGACAACGCCCTATGGCTACACCTTC.